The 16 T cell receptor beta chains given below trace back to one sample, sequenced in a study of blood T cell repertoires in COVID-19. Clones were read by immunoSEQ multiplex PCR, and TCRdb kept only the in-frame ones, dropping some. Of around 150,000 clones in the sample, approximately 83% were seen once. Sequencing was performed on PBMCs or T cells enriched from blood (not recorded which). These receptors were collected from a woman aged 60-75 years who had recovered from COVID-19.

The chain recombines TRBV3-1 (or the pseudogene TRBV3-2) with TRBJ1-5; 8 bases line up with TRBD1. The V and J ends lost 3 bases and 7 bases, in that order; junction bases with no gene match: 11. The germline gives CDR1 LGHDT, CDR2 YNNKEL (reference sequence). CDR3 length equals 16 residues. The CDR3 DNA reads TGTGCCAGCAGCCAGATGACAGGGGATTCACGACAGCCCCAGCATTTT. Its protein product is CASSQMTGDSRQPQHF.

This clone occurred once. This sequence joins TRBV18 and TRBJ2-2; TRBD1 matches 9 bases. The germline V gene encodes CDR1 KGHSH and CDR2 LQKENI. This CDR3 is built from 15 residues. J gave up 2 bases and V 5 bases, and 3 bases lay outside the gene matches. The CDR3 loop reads CASSSGQGNTGELFF. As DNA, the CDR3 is TGTGCCAGCTCATCGGGACAGGGTAACACCGGGGAGCTGTTTTTT.

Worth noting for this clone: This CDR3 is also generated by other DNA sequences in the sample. CDR3 coding DNA: TGTGCCAGCAGTTCCACAGGGGGCTACACTGAAGCTTTCTTT. Protein: CASSSTGGYTEAFF. V and J are TRBV28 and TRBJ1-1; the match to TRBD1 covers 9 bases. The CDR3 sequence is 14 residues long. Trimming removed 4 bases from V and 3 bases from J; junction bases left unmatched: 3. Germline CDR1 reads MDHEN; CDR2 reads SYDVKM.

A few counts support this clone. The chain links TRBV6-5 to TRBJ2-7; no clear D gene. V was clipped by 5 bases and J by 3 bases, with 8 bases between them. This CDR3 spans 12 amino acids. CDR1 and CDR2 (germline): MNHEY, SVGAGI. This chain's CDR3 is CASSTTFYEQYF. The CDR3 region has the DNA TGTGCCAGCAGTACCACATTCTACGAGCAGTACTTC.

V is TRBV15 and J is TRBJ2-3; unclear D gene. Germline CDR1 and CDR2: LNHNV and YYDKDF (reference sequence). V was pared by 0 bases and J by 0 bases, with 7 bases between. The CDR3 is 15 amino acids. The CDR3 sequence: CATSRDYSSTDTQYF. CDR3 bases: TGTGCCACCAGCAGAGATTACTCTAGCACAGATACGCAGTATTTT.

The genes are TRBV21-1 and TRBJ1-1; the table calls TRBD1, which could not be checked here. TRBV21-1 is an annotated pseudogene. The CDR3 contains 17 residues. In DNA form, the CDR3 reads TGTGCCAGCAGCAAAGCCCAGGGCCTCCGGAGGAACACTGAAGCTTTCTTT. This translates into CASSKAQGLRRNTEAFF.

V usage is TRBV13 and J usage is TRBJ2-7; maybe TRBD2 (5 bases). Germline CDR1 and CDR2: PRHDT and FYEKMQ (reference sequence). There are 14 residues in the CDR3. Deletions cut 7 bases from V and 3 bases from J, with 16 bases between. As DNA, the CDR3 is TGTGCCAGCACCTCGGGGATTACCGTCTACGAGCAGTACTTC. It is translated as CASTSGITVYEQYF. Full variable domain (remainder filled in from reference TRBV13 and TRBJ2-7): AAGVIQSPRHLIKEKRETATLKCYPIPRHDTVYWYQQGPGQDPQFLISFYEKMQSDKGSIPDRFSAQQFSDYHSELNMSSLELGDSALYFCASTSGITVYEQYFGPGTRLTVT.

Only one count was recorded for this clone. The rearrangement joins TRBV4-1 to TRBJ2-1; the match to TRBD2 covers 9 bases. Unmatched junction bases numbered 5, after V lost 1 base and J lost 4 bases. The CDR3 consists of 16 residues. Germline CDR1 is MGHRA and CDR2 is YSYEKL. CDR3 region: CASSQGGGAIYNEQFF. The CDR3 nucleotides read TGCGCCAGCAGCCAAGGCGGGGGGGCCATTTACAATGAGCAGTTCTTC.

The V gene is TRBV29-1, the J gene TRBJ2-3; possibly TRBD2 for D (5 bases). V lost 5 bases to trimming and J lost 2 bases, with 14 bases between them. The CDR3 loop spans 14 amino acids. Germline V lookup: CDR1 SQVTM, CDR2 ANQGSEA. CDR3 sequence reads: CSVFPRGITDTQYF. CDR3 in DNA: TGCAGCGTTTTCCCACGAGGGATCACAGATACGCAGTATTTT.

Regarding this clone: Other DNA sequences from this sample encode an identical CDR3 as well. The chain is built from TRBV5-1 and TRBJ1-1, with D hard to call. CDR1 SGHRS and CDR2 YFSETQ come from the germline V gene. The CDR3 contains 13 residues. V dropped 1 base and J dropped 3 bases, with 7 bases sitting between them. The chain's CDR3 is CASSLKQDTEAFF. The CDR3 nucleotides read TGCGCCAGCAGCTTGAAGCAGGACACTGAAGCTTTCTTT.

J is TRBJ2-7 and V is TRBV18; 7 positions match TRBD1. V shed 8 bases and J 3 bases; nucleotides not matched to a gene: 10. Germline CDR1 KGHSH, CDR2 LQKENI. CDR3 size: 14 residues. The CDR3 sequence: CASRPQGVNYEQYF. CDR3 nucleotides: TGTGCCAGCCGACCCCAGGGGGTAAACTACGAGCAGTACTTC.

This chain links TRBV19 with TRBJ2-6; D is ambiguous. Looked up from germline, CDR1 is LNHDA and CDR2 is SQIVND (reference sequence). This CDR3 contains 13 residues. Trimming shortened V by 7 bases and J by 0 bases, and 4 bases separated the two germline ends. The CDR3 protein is CASTVSGANVLTF. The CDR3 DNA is TGTGCCAGTACAGTCTCTGGGGCCAACGTCCTGACTTTC.

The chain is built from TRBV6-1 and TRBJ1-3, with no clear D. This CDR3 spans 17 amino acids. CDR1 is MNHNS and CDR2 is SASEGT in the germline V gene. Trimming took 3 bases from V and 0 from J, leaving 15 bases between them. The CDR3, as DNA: TGTGCCAGCAGTGATACCATCGGGTCTTCCTCTGGAAACACCATATATTTT. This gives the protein CASSDTIGSSSGNTIYF.

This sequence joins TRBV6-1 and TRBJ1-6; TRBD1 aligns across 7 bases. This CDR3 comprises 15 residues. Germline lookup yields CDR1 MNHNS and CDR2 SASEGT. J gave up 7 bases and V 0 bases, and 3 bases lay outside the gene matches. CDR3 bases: TGTGCCAGCAGTGAAGCACAGGGGTGGAATTCACCCCTCCACTTT. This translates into CASSEAQGWNSPLHF.

CDR3 region: CARLRWTGSTDTQYF. The CDR3 DNA reads TGTGCCAGATTAAGGTGGACAGGTTCCACAGATACGCAGTATTTT. The V gene is TRBV5-8, the J gene TRBJ2-3; TRBD1 matches 7 bases. The CDR3 is made up of 15 amino acids. The V and J ends lost 8 bases and 2 bases, in that order; junction bases with no gene match: 11. The germline gives CDR1 SGHTS, CDR2 YDEGEE.

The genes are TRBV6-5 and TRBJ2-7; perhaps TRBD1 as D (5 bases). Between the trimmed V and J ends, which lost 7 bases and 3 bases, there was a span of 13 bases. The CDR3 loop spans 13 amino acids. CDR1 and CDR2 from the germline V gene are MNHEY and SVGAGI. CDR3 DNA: TGTGCCAGCACGGTGCAGGGTAGCTACGAGCAGTACTTC. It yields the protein CASTVQGSYEQYF.